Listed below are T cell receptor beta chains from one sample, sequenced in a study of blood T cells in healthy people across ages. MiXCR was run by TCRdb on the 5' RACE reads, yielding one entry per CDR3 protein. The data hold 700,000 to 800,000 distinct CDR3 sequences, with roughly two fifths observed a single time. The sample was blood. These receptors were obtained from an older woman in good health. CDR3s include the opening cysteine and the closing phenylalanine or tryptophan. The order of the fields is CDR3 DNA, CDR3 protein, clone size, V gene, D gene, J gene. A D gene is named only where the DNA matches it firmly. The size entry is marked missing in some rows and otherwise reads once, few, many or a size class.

TGCGCCAGCGGGATCGACTCTGGGGCCAACGTCCTGACTTTC | CASGIDSGANVLTF | . | TRBV5-1 | . | TRBJ2-6
TGCAGCGTTGTGGCGGGGGGAAGGGACACTGAAGCTTTCTTT | CSVVAGGRDTEAFF | few | TRBV29-1 | . | TRBJ1-1
TGTGCCAGCAGTTTGACCACCGGACATCCGGATACGCAGTATTTT | CASSLTTGHPDTQYF | few | TRBV28 | . | TRBJ2-3
TGCAGTGCTACACCCGGGACTAGTACCCACGAGCAGTACTTC | CSATPGTSTHEQYF | many | TRBV20-1 | TRBD2 | TRBJ2-7
TGCAGCGTTCGGGACGGGTCCTATAATTCACCCCTCCACTTT | CSVRDGSYNSPLHF | few | TRBV29-1 | . | TRBJ1-6
TGTGCCAGCAGCTTCAGTGGTAGTAGCGGGATCACAGATACGCAGTATTTT | CASSFSGSSGITDTQYF | many | TRBV7-8 | TRBD2 | TRBJ2-3
TGCGCCAGCAGTGCTTCAGGGGCGAACACTGAAGCTTTCTTT | CASSASGANTEAFF | . | TRBV10-1 | . | TRBJ1-1
TGTGCCAGCAGTTACTCTCGCGGGGGGCGCTCAGATACGCAGTATTTT | CASSYSRGGRSDTQYF | . | TRBV6-6 | TRBD2 | TRBJ2-3
TGCAGCGCTCCCTCAGGTGGGGTCGGCTACACCTTC | CSAPSGGVGYTF | . | TRBV29-1 | . | TRBJ1-2
TGCAGTGCTAGAGAAGCTCCTTTGGGGCAGCATACGCAGTATTTT | CSAREAPLGQHTQYF | . | TRBV20-1 | . | TRBJ2-3
TGTGCCAGCAGCTTGGCCGCAGAACTTAACTATGGCTACACCTTC | CASSLAAELNYGYTF | . | TRBV5-4 | . | TRBJ1-2
TGTGCCAGCGTCCCAGGGGGGCGAGAGACCCAGTACTTC | CASVPGGRETQYF | . | TRBV6-1 | . | TRBJ2-5
TGTGCCAGCAGTTACGGGACAGGGATGGATGGCTACACCTTC | CASSYGTGMDGYTF | many | TRBV6-2/TRBV6-3 | TRBD1 | TRBJ1-2
TGTGCCAGCAGTTACTCTAGCGGGCCTTCCTACGAGCAGTACTTC | CASSYSSGPSYEQYF | few | TRBV6-5 | TRBD2 | TRBJ2-7
TGTGCCAGCTCAACCGACAGACGTACGCAGTATTTT | CASSTDRRTQYF | . | TRBV18 | . | TRBJ2-3
TGTGCCAGCATCGAGTTTAACTACGAGCAGTACTTC | CASIEFNYEQYF | . | TRBV12-3/TRBV12-4 | . | TRBJ2-7
TGTGCCAGCAGCCAACAGGTATCGGGGCTCGAGCAGTACTTC | CASSQQVSGLEQYF | . | TRBV12-3/TRBV12-4 | . | TRBJ2-7
TGCAGCGCCCCGACAGGGGATGGGGCCAACGTCCTGACTTTC | CSAPTGDGANVLTF | . | TRBV29-1 | TRBD1 | TRBJ2-6
TGCGCCAGCAGCGGCGGACAGGGATTTGATACGCAGTATTTT | CASSGGQGFDTQYF | . | TRBV5-1 | TRBD1 | TRBJ2-3
TGTGCCTGGAGTGTAACCCGGACTAGCGGGGGGGCTTCGGACATTCAGTACTTC | CAWSVTRTSGGASDIQYF | . | TRBV30 | TRBD2 | TRBJ2-4
TGTGCCAGCAGGCGACCGGGACAGGGTGAAAAACTGTTTTTT | CASRRPGQGEKLFF | . | TRBV27 | TRBD1 | TRBJ1-4